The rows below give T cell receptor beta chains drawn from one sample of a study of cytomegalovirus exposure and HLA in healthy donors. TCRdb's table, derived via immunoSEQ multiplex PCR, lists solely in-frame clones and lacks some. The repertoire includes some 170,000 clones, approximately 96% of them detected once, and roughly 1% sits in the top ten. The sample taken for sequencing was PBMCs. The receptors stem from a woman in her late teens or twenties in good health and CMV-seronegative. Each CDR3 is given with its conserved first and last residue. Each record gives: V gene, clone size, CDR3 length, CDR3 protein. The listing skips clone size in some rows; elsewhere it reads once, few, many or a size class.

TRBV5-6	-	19	CASSLGVGQGPYSNQPQHF
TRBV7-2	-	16	CASSLGPAGGTYEQYF
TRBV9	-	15	CASSASGGLNNEQFF
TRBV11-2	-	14	CASSLGTGNYGYTF
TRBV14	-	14	CASSQDRGNSPLHF
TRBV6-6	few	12	CASRLGNYGYTF
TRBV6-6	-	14	CASKFGASTDTQYF
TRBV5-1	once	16	CASSLAASGGAHEQFF
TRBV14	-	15	CASSQLFRGTGELFF
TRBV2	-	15	CASSELADSSYEQYF
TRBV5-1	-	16	CASSLSAGRSTDTQYF
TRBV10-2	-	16	CASSEPQGSVASEQYF
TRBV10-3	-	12	CAYGQDPYEQYF
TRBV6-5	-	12	CASSSRDNEQFF
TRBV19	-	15	CASSILETGTGELFF
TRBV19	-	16	CASSIVGQTMNTEAFF
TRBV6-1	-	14	CATRSGTSVYEQYF
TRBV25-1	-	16	CASSELLAGPTGELFF
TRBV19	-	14	CASSTRQGGTEAFF
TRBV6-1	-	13	CASSEVTGSGYTF
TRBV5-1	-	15	CASSFHLGPNYGYTF
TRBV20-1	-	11	CSASHHETQYF
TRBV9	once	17	CASSNDRGLTYNSPLHF
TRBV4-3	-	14	CASSQGLVTDTQYF
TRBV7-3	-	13	CASSQRGGYGYTF
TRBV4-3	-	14	CASSLTGLPDTQYF
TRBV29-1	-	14	CSVDPSGGSETQYF
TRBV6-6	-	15	CASSTLLGGDQPQHF
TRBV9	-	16	CASSLRDRGLDEKLFF
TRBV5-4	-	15	CASSFNTGDGETQYF
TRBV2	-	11	CASGGWVALHF
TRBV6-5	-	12	CASSYLSGELFF
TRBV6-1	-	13	CASSGWGGNEQFF
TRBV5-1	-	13	CASSLTGRYEQYF
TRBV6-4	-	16	CASSDVPGGGTDTQYF
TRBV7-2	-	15	CASSLGGTGGNTIYF
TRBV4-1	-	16	CASSQDIDRGRYGYTF
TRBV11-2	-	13	CASSLTFLGEQYF
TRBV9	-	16	CASSVGDWRSSYEQYF
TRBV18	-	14	CASSSYRERDEQFF
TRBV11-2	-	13	CASSLGLENTIYF
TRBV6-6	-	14	CASSDRSGDSPLHF
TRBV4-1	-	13	CASSRETSATQYF
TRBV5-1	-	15	CASSLALHGADGYTF
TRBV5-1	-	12	CASSSSSYEQYF
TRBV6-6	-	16	CASSYPPSTGGGEAFF
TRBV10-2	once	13	CASSVQAGQPQHF
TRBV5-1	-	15	CASSFGAGGLTEQFF
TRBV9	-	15	CASSLIGLAGETQYF
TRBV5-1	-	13	CASSLWGGETQYF
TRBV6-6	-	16	CASSYTVQEAHYGYTF
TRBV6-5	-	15	CASSRPRTGSYEQYF
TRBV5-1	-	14	CASSLVRRDNEQFF